This T cell receptor (beta chain) emerged from a study of T cell changes during pregnancy in multiple sclerosis. Sequenced by immunoSEQ multiplex PCR; TCRdb stores in-frame clones only, minus some. The sample carries about 40,000 clones, approximately 94% recorded once. V was pared by 4 bases and J by 10 bases, with 11 bases of the junction left unmatched. Germline V CDR1 and CDR2: SGHNT, YYREEE (reference sequence). This CDR3 has 15 residues. This clonotype originated in a female donor with multiple sclerosis, enrolled in a pregnancy study. The specimen was peripheral blood, collected in the third trimester of pregnancy. This chain joins TRBV5-4 and TRBJ1-6; TRBD1 matches 7 bases. CDR3 region: CASSGDLDRASPLHF. As DNA, the CDR3 is TGTGCCAGCAGCGGCGACTTAGACAGGGCATCACCCCTCCACTTT.